This TCR beta chain was documented in a study of blood T cells in healthy people across ages. The study, taken as a whole, reports: As naive T cell percentage varied, TCR beta diversity correlated strongly with it.

Regarding this clonotype: Its antigen is currently unknown.

The V gene end was trimmed by 5 bases and the J gene end by 7 bases; junction bases not matched to a gene: 14. From germline, CDR1 is GTSNPN and CDR2 SVGIG (reference sequence). The CDR3 has 16 amino acids. It was with a sample-barcoded 5' primer and a J-beta primer mix that a second PCR of about 7 to 12 cycles was run. TCRdb analysed the 5' RACE reads with MiXCR anew, one entry per CDR3 protein. The profile shows about 780,000 distinct CDR3 sequences, around a quarter of them singletons. In addition, the sample was reused for a study of T cells of mothers and their children. Turning to that study: Mothers and children who were related shared slightly more overlap than unrelated pairs, but not significantly more.

The TCR comes from a boy younger than 18 in good health. Sequenced sample: blood. The chain has TRBV30 and TRBJ2-2, with 9 bases that match TRBD1. CDR3 nucleotide sequence: TGTGCCTGGCAGGACCGGGACAGGGCAGTTTTCGGGGAGCTGTTTTTT. Protein: CAWQDRDRAVFGELFF.